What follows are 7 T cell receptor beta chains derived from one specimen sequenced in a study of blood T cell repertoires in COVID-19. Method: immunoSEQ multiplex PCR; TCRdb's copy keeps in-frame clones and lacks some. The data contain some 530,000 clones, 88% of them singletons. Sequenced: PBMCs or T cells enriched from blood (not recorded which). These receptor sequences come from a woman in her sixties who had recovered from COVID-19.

For the CDR3, the DNA is TGTGCTAGTGGTTTGAACAGGGGGCGCACAGATACGCAGTATTTT. Encoded protein: CASGLNRGRTDTQYF. This chain uses TRBV12-5 with TRBJ2-3, with 9 bases that match TRBD1. CDR1 is LGHNT, CDR2 FRNRAP, per germline. This CDR3 is built from 15 residues. The V and J ends lost 2 bases and 1 base, in that order; junction bases with no gene match: 1.

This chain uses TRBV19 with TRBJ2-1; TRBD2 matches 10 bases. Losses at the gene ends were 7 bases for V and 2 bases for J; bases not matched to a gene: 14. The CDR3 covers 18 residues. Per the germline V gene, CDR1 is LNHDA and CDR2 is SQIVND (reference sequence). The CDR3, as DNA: TGTGCCAGTACCGCGTGGGGGAGCGGGGGGGCTGCCTACAATGAGCAGTTCTTC. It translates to CASTAWGSGGAAYNEQFF.

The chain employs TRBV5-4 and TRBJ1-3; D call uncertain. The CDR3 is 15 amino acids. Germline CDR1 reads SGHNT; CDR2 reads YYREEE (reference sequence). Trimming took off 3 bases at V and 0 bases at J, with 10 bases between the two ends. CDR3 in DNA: TGTGCCAGCAGCTCTCCACTAGTCTCTGGAAACACCATATATTTT. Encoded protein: CASSSPLVSGNTIYF.

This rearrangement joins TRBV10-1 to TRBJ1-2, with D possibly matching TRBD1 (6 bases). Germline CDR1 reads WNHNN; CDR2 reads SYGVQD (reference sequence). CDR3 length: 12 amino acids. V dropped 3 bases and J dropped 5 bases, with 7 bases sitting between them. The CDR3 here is CASSDTGYGYTF. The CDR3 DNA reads TGCGCCAGCAGTGACACAGGGTATGGCTACACCTTC.

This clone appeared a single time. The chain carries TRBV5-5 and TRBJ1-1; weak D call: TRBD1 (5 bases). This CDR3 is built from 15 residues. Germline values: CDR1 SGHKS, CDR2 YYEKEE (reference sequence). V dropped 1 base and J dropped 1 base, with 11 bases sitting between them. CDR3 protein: CASSLSGLTNTEAFF. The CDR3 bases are TGTGCCAGCAGCTTGTCAGGGCTGACGAACACTGAAGCTTTCTTT.

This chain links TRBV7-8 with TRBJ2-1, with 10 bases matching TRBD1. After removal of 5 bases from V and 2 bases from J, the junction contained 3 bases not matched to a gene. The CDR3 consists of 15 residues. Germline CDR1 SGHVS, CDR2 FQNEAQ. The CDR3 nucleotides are TGTGCCAGCAGCCTGGACAGGGGGACCTACAATGAGCAGTTCTTC. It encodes CASSLDRGTYNEQFF.

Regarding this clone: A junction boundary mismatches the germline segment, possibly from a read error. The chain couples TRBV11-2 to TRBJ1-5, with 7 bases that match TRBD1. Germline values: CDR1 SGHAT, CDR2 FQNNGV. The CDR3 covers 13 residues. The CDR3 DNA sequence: TGTGCCAGCAGCCTAGACAGGGATCAGCCCCAGCATTTT. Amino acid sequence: CASSLDRDQPQHF.